Here is one T cell receptor beta chain with its context. Those who participated ranged in age from roughly 18 to 90 years and resided in 20 to 30 US areas. What the recovered Cohort 3 donors had was two negative PCRs, clearance, or symptom resolution. The sample comes from a study of blood T cell repertoires in COVID-19. Background on the study: From T cells, B-cell-depleted T cells, or PBMCs came the material, which was cDNA or gDNA.

Here immunoSEQ multiplex PCR was the method, and the copy in TCRdb shows in-frame clones only, minus some. The sample includes some 270,000 clones, 70% to 90% seen only once; the top ten take 4.3%. Germline CDR1 reads SQVTM; CDR2 reads ANQGSEA. V was pared by 5 bases and J by 0 bases, with 1 base of the junction left unmatched. This CDR3 region has 13 residues. The chain combines TRBV29-1 with TRBJ2-7; 10 bases map to TRBD1. Material for sequencing was PBMCs or T cells enriched from blood (not recorded which). The sequence was collected from a woman aged 25 to 39 who had recovered from COVID-19. The CDR3 protein is CSVWTGGSYEQYF. CDR3 sequence (DNA): TGCAGCGTTTGGACAGGGGGCTCCTACGAGCAGTACTTC.